This TCR beta chain was sequenced in a study of blood T cell repertoires in COVID-19. Looking at the study overall: PBMCs, B-cell-depleted T cells, or T cells were the source of the cDNA or gDNA that made up the material.

Sequencing was performed with immunoSEQ multiplex PCR; in TCRdb, only in-frame clones are kept and a portion is missing. The sample comprises approximately 330,000 clones, over 80% of which are singletons, and 9.9% rests with the top ten. The Seattle patients, enrolled during active infection, were followed longitudinally. This CDR3 is built from 16 residues. Germline-derived CDR1 and CDR2 are SNHLY and FYNNEI. V gave up 0 bases and J gave up 0 bases, with 12 bases separating them. The TCR sequence derives from a man younger than 45 with COVID-19, enrolled during active disease. Sequencing input: peripheral blood. V is TRBV2 and J is TRBJ2-7; no reliable D call. CDR3 nucleotide sequence: TGTGCCAGCAGTGAAGCGCGGCTCGACCCCTCCTACGAGCAGTACTTC. As protein: CASSEARLDPSYEQYF.